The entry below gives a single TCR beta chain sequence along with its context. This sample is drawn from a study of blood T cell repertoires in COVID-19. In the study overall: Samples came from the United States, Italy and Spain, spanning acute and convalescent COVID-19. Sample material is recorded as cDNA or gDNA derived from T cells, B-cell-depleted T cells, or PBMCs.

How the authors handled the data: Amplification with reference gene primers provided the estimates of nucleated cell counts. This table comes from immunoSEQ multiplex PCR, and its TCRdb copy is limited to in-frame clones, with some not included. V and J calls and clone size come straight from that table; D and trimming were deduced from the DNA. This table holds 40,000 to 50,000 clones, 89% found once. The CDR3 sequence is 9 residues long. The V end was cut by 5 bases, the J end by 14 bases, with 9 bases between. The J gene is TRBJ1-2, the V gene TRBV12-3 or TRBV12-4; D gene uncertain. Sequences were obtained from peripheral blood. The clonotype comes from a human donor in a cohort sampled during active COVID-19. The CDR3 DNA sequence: TGTGCCAGCAGTCCCCCCCTGACCTTC. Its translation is CASSPPLTF.